These T cell receptor beta chains were read from a single sample in a study of T cells in localized non-small cell lung cancer. Sequencing was performed with immunoSEQ multiplex PCR; in TCRdb, only in-frame clones are kept and a portion is missing. The table includes about 21,000 clones, roughly 87% detected once. The material was peripheral blood mononuclear cells, obtained before any cancer treatment. The receptors shown here come from a male donor older than 55 with stage II lung adenocarcinoma. CDR3s include the opening cysteine and the closing phenylalanine or tryptophan. The order of the fields is CDR3 protein, CDR3 DNA, D gene, clone size, V gene, J gene. A D gene is named only where the DNA matches it firmly. Not all rows give a size; the values are once, few, many and, for expanded clones, a class.

CASSSQGGSYEQYF	TGTGCCAGCAGCTCGCAGGGGGGCTCCTACGAGCAGTACTTC	.	few	TRBV5-4	TRBJ2-7
CASRKGASDQETQYF	TGTGCCAGCAGGAAGGGGGCAAGCGACCAAGAGACCCAGTACTTC	TRBD1	.	TRBV5-4	TRBJ2-5
CATSRGYSRGRTEAFF	TGTGCCACCAGCAGAGGGTATTCTAGGGGGCGGACTGAAGCTTTCTTT	TRBD1	once	TRBV15	TRBJ1-1
CASSLERTYEQYF	TGCGCCAGCAGCTTGGAAAGAACCTACGAGCAGTACTTC	.	.	TRBV5-1	TRBJ2-7
CASSLVGVSNQPQHF	TGTGCCAGCAGCTTAGTAGGGGTGAGCAATCAGCCCCAGCATTTT	.	.	TRBV7-2	TRBJ1-5
CASRGGTSGSYNEQFF	TGTGCCAGCCGGGGCGGGACTAGCGGGAGTTACAATGAGCAGTTCTTC	TRBD2	.	TRBV4-2	TRBJ2-1
CASDQTRGDQPQHF	TGTGCCAGCGACCAAACCAGGGGGGATCAGCCCCAGCATTTT	TRBD1	.	TRBV6-1	TRBJ1-5
CASSPAISFEQYF	TGTGCCAGCAGCCCGGCTATTTCTTTCGAGCAGTACTTC	.	.	TRBV11-2	TRBJ2-7
CASSLDQRLFDEQFF	TGTGCCAGCAGCCTAGACCAGCGGCTCTTCGATGAGCAGTTCTTC	.	once	TRBV11-2	TRBJ2-1
CASSVTLDTQYF	TGTGCCAGCAGCGTTACACTAGATACGCAGTATTTT	.	.	TRBV9	TRBJ2-3
CASSSSEGALPGELFF	TGTGCCAGCAGTTCTTCAGAAGGGGCGCTACCCGGGGAGCTGTTTTTT	.	few	TRBV28	TRBJ2-2
CASSQGGGTGRQGRDTQYF	TGCGCCAGCAGCCAAGGTGGCGGGACCGGGAGACAGGGGAGAGATACGCAGTATTTT	TRBD1	.	TRBV4-1	TRBJ2-3
CASSLAGGLTELFF	TGTGCCAGCAGCTTAGCGGGGGGTCTCACGGAACTGTTTTTT	.	.	TRBV7-2	TRBJ1-4
CASSMFIGGYNEQFF	TGTGCCAGTAGTATGTTCATCGGGGGCTACAATGAGCAGTTCTTC	.	.	TRBV19	TRBJ2-1
CASSRGTLGYEKLFF	TGTGCCAGCTCACGGGGGACGCTGGGGTATGAAAAACTGTTTTTT	.	once	TRBV18	TRBJ1-4
CASSAVRGSGFGTF	TGTGCCAGCAGTGCGGTCCGAGGGTCGGGGTTCGGCACCTTC	.	.	TRBV6-1	TRBJ1-2
CASRKLQGLEETQYF	TGTGCCAGCAGAAAACTACAGGGGCTGGAAGAGACCCAGTACTTC	TRBD1	.	TRBV27	TRBJ2-5
CASSLDLPGTGGDGYTF	TGTGCCAGCTCACTTGACCTGCCCGGGACAGGGGGGGATGGCTACACCTTC	TRBD1	.	TRBV18	TRBJ1-2
CASSLGGTGNTIYF	TGTGCCAGCAGCTTAGGTGGGACTGGAAACACCATATATTTT	.	once	TRBV5-4	TRBJ1-3
CASSQMQLNYGYTF	TGCGCCAGCAGCCAGATGCAGCTCAACTATGGCTACACCTTC	.	.	TRBV4-1	TRBJ1-2
CSVVIRASGRYNEQFF	TGCAGCGTTGTTATAAGGGCGAGCGGCCGATACAATGAGCAGTTCTTC	.	.	TRBV29-1	TRBJ2-1
CASSLDGSGAYEQYF	TGCGCCAGCAGCTTGGACGGGAGCGGGGCCTACGAGCAGTACTTC	TRBD2	.	TRBV5-1	TRBJ2-7
CASSSGRGSYEQYF	TGTGCCAGCAGCTCGGGACGGGGCTCCTACGAGCAGTACTTC	.	.	TRBV6-6	TRBJ2-7
CASSLLGSGSTDTQYF	TGTGCCAGCAGCTTGTTGGGTAGCGGGAGCACAGATACGCAGTATTTT	TRBD2	few	TRBV5-6	TRBJ2-3
CASRQDPGEKLFF	TGCGCCAGCAGACAGGACCCCGGTGAAAAACTGTTTTTT	.	once	TRBV5-1	TRBJ1-4
CASSPPRFPTDTQYF	TGTGCCAGCAGCCCTCCCCGGTTTCCCACAGATACGCAGTATTTT	.	.	TRBV7-8	TRBJ2-3
CASSELMRGNEKLFF	TGTGCCAGCAGTGAATTAATGAGGGGGAATGAAAAACTGTTTTTT	.	.	TRBV6-1	TRBJ1-4
CASRETGGAEAFF	TGCGCCAGCAGGGAGACAGGTGGGGCTGAAGCTTTCTTT	.	medium-sized	TRBV5-1	TRBJ1-1
CASSYVGLAGDEQYF	TGTGCCAGCAGTTACGTCGGACTAGCGGGAGACGAGCAGTACTTC	TRBD2	.	TRBV6-6	TRBJ2-7
CASSIGNEQFF	TGTGCCAGTAGTATCGGAAATGAGCAGTTCTTC	.	.	TRBV19	TRBJ2-1
CASSSITSVNSYNEQFF	TGCGCCAGCAGCTCGATAACTAGCGTGAACTCCTACAATGAGCAGTTCTTC	TRBD2	.	TRBV5-1	TRBJ2-1
CASSAREVRNSPLHF	TGTGCCAGCAGTGCGCGTGAGGTGCGAAATTCACCCCTCCACTTT	.	few	TRBV2	TRBJ1-6
CASSFRLGAGQPQHF	TGTGCCAGCAGTTTCCGGCTCGGGGCAGGTCAGCCCCAGCATTTT	.	once	TRBV28	TRBJ1-5
CASGLAGSDTQYF	TGTGCCAGTGGTCTAGCGGGATCCGATACGCAGTATTTT	TRBD2	.	TRBV19	TRBJ2-3
CASSVQETQYF	TGTGCCAGCAGTGTTCAAGAGACCCAGTACTTC	.	.	TRBV25-1	TRBJ2-5
CASSPGWETQYF	TGTGCCAGCAGCCCAGGGTGGGAGACCCAGTACTTC	.	.	TRBV7-6	TRBJ2-5
CASIPGQGHEQYF	TGTGCCAGCATCCCAGGACAGGGCCACGAGCAGTACTTC	TRBD1	.	TRBV28	TRBJ2-7
CASSEWAVQETQYF	TGTGCCAGCAGTGAATGGGCAGTACAAGAGACCCAGTACTTC	.	.	TRBV25-1	TRBJ2-5
CASSPDAGLTVPGYTF	TGTGCCAGCAGCCCTGATGCGGGCTTGACAGTACCTGGCTACACCTTC	.	.	TRBV7-2	TRBJ1-2
CATRIGGGRDTEAFF	TGTGCCACCAGAATTGGGGGGGGGCGCGACACTGAAGCTTTCTTT	.	.	TRBV6-6	TRBJ1-1
CASSLNSGRARNEQFF	TGTGCCAGCAGCTTAAATAGCGGGAGGGCCCGGAATGAGCAGTTCTTC	TRBD2	.	TRBV7-2	TRBJ2-1
CSVEKGAGEQYF	TGCAGCGTTGAAAAGGGGGCGGGTGAGCAGTACTTC	TRBD1	.	TRBV29-1	TRBJ2-7
CASRREAGTDTQYF	TGCGCCAGCAGGCGGGAGGCAGGCACAGATACGCAGTATTTT	TRBD2	.	TRBV5-1	TRBJ2-3
CASGKGSGPYNEQFF	TGTGCTAGTGGAAAGGGGAGCGGTCCCTACAATGAGCAGTTCTTC	.	.	TRBV12-5	TRBJ2-1
CASNGLAGGSGEQFF	TGTGCCAGCAACGGACTAGCGGGAGGTTCCGGTGAGCAGTTCTTC	TRBD2	few	TRBV6-1	TRBJ2-1
CASSMGRLNTEAFF	TGTGCCAGCAGCATGGGACGGTTGAACACTGAAGCTTTCTTT	.	.	TRBV11-2	TRBJ1-1
CASSLPGGRDHTGELFF	TGTGCCAGCAGTCTCCCGGGGGGGCGGGACCACACCGGGGAGCTGTTTTTT	TRBD2	.	TRBV28	TRBJ2-2